Sequencing of this TCR beta chain was carried out in a study of T cell responses to AZD1222 COVID-19 vaccine. Across the whole study: Pooling covered second doses at about 4 or about 12 weeks.

Findings and limits, study-wide: Increased Spike-specific TCR breadth and depth were observed after two AZD1222 doses. Among the donors, most were white British and more were female, and clonal diversity was possibly underestimated. Close to half of spike-specific TCRs reportedly recognize unmutated variant regions.

Libraries were prepared by immunoSEQ multiplex PCR; TCRdb keeps only in-frame clonotypes and omits some of them. The sample shows over 100,000 clones, roughly 86% of them seen only once. V was clipped by 6 bases and J by 4 bases, with 10 bases between them. The CDR3 length is 13 residues. About this clone: Its antigen is not known.

The sequence was obtained from an adult in good health. This chain connects TRBV12-3 or TRBV12-4 to TRBJ1-5; D call uncertain. The sequences come from peripheral blood, collected on day 0 of AZD1222 vaccination. In DNA, the CDR3 is TGTGCCAGCAGCCATCCCCCTAATCAGCCCCAGCATTTT. This translates into CASSHPPNQPQHF.